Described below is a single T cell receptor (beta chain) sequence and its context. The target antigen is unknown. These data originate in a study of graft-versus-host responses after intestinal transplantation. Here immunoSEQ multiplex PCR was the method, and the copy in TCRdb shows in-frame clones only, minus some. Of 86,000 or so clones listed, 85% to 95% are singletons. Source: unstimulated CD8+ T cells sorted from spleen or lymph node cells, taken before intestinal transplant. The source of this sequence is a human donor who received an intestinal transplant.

Written as DNA, the CDR3 is TGTGCCAGCATGAGGGACCCAAACACTGAAGCTTTCTTT. It specifies CASMRDPNTEAFF. V usage is TRBV2 and J usage is TRBJ1-1, with D perhaps TRBD1 (5 bases). The CDR3 runs 13 residues. The germline gives CDR1 SNHLY, CDR2 FYNNEI. The V end was cut by 7 bases, the J end by 2 bases, with 11 bases between.